The clone carrying this TCR beta chain was recorded many times. No antigen is known for it. This sample was taken from a study of T cells in Graves' hyperthyroidism and ophthalmopathy. Study-wide findings and caveats: Most expanded thyroid clonotypes above 0.001 recurred in blood.

Unmatched junction bases numbered 4, after V lost 0 bases and J lost 7 bases. CDR1 SGHTA and CDR2 FQGNSA come from the germline V gene. The CDR3 consists of 15 residues. The investigators amplified TCR beta CDR3 regions from RNA transcripts. When the TCR CDR3 underwent first-round RT-PCR, the HTBI primer set was used. TCRdb passed the multiplex PCR reads through MiXCR, listing each CDR3 protein once. The sample lists 500,000 to 650,000 distinct CDR3 sequences, 46% occurring once. The clonotype originates from an adult woman with Graves' disease, either hyperthyroidism or ophthalmopathy (not recorded which). The J gene is TRBJ2-5, the V gene TRBV7-2; TRBD2 matches at 11 bases. Sequencing used peripheral blood or thyroid tissue (not recorded which). The CDR3 spells CASSLATSGTGTQYF. The CDR3 DNA follows: TGTGCCAGCAGCTTAGCGACTAGCGGGACCGGGACCCAGTACTTC.